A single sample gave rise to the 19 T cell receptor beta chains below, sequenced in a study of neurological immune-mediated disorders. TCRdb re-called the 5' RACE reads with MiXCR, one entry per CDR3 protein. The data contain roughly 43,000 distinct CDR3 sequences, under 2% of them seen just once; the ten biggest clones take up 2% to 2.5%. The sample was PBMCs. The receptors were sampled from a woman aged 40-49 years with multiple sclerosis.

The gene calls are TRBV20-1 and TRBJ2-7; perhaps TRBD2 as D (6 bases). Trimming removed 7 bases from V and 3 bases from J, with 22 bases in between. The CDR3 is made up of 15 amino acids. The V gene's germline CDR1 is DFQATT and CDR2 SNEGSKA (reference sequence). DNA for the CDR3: TGCAGTGTTCCCAGGAGACGGGCGGGGAACTACGAGCAGTACTTC. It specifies CSVPRRRAGNYEQYF.

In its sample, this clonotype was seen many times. The CDR3 region has the DNA TGTGCCAGCAGCTTGGAGCGCGGGGGTCCCAATGAGCAGTTCTTC. The encoded protein is CASSLERGGPNEQFF. The chain has TRBV5-8 and TRBJ2-1, with 7 bases matching TRBD2. CDR3 length equals 15 residues. Germline CDR1 SGHTS, CDR2 YDEGEE. V lost 0 bases, J lost 6 bases, and 6 bases stayed unmatched. The full variable domain, rest sourced from reference TRBV5-8 and TRBJ2-1, is EAGVTQSPTHLIKTRGQQATLRCSPISGHTSVYWYQQALGLGLQFLLWYDEGEERNRGNFPPRFSGRQFPNYSSELNVNALELEDSALYLCASSLERGGPNEQFFGPGTRLTVL.

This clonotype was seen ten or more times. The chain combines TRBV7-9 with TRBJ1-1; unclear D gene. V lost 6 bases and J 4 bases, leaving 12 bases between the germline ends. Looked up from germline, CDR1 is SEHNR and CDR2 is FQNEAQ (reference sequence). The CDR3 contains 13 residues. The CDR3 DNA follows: TGTGCCAGCAGTCCGCAAGAAGGCACTGAAGCTTTCTTT. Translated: CASSPQEGTEAFF.

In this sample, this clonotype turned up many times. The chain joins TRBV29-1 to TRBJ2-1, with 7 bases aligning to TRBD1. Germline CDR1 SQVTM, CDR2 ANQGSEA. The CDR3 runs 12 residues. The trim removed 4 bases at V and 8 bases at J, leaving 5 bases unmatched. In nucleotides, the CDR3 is TGCAGCGTTGGAGACAGGGCTGATGAGCAGTTCTTC. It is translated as CSVGDRADEQFF.

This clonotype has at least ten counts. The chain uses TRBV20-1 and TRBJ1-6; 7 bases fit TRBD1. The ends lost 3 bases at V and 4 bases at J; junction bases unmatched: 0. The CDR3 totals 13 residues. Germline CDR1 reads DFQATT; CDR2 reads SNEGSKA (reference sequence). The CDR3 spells CSARGQYNSPLHF. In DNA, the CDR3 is TGCAGTGCTAGGGGACAGTATAATTCACCCCTCCACTTT.

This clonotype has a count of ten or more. CDR3 region: CASSLGDVSTDTQYF. Written as DNA, the CDR3 is TGTGCCAGCAGCTTAGGGGACGTTTCGACAGATACGCAGTATTTT. The V call is TRBV7-2, the J call TRBJ2-3; D possibly uses TRBD1 or TRBD2 (5 bases each). Germline values: CDR1 SGHTA, CDR2 FQGNSA. Trimming stripped 1 base from V and 3 bases from J, with 11 bases between. The CDR3 is 15 amino acids.

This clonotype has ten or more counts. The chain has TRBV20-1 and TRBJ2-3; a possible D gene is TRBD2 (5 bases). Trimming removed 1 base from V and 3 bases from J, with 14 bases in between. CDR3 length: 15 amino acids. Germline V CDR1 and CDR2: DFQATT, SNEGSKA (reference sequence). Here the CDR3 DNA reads TGCAGTGCTAGAGGTTCCTTCGGGGAAACAGATACGCAGTATTTT. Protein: CSARGSFGETDTQYF.

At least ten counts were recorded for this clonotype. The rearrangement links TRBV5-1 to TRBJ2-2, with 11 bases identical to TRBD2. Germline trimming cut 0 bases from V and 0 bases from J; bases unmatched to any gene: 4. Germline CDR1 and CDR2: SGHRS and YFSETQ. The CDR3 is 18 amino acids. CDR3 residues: CASSLALGLAANTGELFF. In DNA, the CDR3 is TGCGCCAGCAGCTTGGCCCTGGGACTAGCGGCGAACACCGGGGAGCTGTTTTTT.

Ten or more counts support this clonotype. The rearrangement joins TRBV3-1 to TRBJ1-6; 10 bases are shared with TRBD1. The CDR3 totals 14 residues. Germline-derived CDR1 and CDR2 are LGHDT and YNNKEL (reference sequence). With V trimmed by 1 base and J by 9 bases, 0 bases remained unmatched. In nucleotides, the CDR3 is TGTGCCAGCAGCCAAGGGACAGGGGGTTCACCCCTCCACTTT. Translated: CASSQGTGGSPLHF.

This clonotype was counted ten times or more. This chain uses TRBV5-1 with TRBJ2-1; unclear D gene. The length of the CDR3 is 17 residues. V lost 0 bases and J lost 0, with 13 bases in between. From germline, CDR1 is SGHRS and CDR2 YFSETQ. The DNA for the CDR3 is TGCGCCAGCAGCTTGGTAGCCGGATCTGTCTCCTACAATGAGCAGTTCTTC. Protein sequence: CASSLVAGSVSYNEQFF.

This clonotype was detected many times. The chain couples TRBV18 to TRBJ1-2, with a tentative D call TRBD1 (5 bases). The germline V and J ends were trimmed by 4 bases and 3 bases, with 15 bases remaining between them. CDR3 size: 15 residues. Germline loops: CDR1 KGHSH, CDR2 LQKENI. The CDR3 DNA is TGTGCCAGCTCACTCGACTGGGGGGTTGACTATGGCTACACCTTC. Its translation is CASSLDWGVDYGYTF.

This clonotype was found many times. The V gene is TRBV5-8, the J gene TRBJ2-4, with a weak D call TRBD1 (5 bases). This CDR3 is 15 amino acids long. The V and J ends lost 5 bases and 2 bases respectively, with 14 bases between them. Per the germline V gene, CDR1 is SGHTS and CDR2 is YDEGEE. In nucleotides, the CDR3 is TGTGCCAGCAGTCCCGACAGCCTACCCAAAAACATTCAGTACTTC. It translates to CASSPDSLPKNIQYF.

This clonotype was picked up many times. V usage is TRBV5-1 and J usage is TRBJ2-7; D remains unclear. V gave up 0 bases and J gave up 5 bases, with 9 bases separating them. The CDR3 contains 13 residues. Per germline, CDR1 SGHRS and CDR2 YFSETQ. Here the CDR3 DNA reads TGCGCCAGCAGCTTGGTTGGGTCCCACGAGCAGTACTTC. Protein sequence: CASSLVGSHEQYF.

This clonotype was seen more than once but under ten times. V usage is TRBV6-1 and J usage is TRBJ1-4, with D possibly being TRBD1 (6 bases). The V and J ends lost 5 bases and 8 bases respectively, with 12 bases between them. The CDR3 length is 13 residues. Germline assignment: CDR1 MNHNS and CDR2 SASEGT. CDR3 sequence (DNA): TGTGCCAGCAGTACAGGGATAGAGGAAAAACTGTTTTTT. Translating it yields CASSTGIEEKLFF.

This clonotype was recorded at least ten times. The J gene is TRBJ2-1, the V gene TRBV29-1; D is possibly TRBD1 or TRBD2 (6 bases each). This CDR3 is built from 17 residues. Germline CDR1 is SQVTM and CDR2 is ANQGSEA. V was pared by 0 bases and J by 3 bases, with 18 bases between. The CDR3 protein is CSVEEGGPPAIYNEQFF. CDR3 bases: TGCAGCGTTGAAGAAGGGGGGCCTCCCGCCATCTACAATGAGCAGTTCTTC.

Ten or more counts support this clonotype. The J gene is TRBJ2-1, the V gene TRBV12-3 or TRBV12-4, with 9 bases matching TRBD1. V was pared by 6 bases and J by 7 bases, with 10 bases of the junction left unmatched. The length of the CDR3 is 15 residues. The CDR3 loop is CASSFPGQGQNEQFF. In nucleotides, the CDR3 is TGTGCCAGCAGCTTCCCGGGACAGGGTCAAAATGAGCAGTTCTTC.

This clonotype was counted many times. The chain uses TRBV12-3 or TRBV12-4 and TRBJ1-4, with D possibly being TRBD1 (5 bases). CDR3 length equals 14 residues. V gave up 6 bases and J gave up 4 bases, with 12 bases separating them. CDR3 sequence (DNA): TGTGCCAGCAGCCAGGGACGGATTAATGAAAAACTGTTTTTT. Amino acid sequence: CASSQGRINEKLFF.

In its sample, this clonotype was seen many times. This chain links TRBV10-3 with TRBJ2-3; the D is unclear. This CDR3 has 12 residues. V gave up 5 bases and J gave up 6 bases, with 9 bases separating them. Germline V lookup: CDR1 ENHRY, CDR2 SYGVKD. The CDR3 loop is CAISMVGDTQYF. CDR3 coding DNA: TGTGCCATCAGTATGGTGGGGGATACGCAGTATTTT.

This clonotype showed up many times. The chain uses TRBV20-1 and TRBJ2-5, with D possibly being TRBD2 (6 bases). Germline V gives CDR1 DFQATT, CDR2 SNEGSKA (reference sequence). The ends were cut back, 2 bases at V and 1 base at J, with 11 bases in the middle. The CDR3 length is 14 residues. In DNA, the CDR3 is TGCAGTGCTAGACCGGTGGGGGGCCAAGAGACCCAGTACTTC. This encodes CSARPVGGQETQYF.